This T cell receptor beta chain derives from a study of cytomegalovirus exposure and HLA in healthy donors (dated by TCRdb to 2015 to 2018). Regarding the complete study: According to an earlier analysis of 550 to 700 of the donors, some 180 million T cells yielded 90 million to 140 million unique TCR beta sequences and approximately 280 Gb of sequence data. Roughly 300 gigabases of sequencing data and 91 million or so unique TCR sequences made up an early release that covered under 750 HLA-typed donors. Of the 300 to 400 genotyped donors, approximately 83% fell in the genetic ancestry cluster associated with self-reported Caucasian donors. The study was designed to test whether signatures of past pathogen exposure could be identified by cataloging public T cell receptors. The study used immunosequencing to profile the T cell repertoires of some 600 subjects and linked those repertoires to cytomegalovirus serostatus. A separate validation cohort of roughly 110 different subjects was used in addition to the roughly 670-subject first cohort. To predict cytomegalovirus infection status, the study combined high-throughput TCR immunosequencing, statistical association of individual TCRs with disease status, and machine learning. A later analysis re-examined previously published TCR beta repertoires from roughly 650 donors and added high-resolution HLA genotyping to investigate patterns of TCR occurrence. The later analysis used no new phenotypic data to find candidate immune exposures, relying instead on TCR beta sequences and their occurrence across donors. An earlier analysis of 587 of the donors used high-throughput TCR beta sequencing to judge whether each TCR beta V gene segment behaved as functional or pseudogenic. Donor age, sex, ethnicity and CMV serostatus were compiled together with the repertoire data. In a later genetic analysis, genome-wide SNP genotypes for about 60% of the 666 donors were used, and that subset was treated as a discovery cohort. All discovery cohort repertoires had been generated using a single sequencing platform. HLA typing included class I and class II loci at four-digit resolution. Typing coverage varied by locus: about 620-640 donors for A, B, C, DRB1 and DQB1; approximately 560 for DQA1; some 610 for DPA1; around 490 for DPB1. A few DR-DQ haplotypes were treated as single units for association and clustering because of strong linkage in the cohort. On average, roughly 240,000 unique TCR beta nucleotide sequences were sequenced per donor among about 400 genotyped donors of the cohort, with about 17% of those sequences being non-productive.

This clone has a handful of counts. Its antigen is currently not known. Base qualities were left out, and no much larger clone turns up one base away. Libraries came from the immunoSEQ multiplex PCR assay. For the multiplex PCR, a mixture combining 60 forward primers for TCR Vbeta segments and 13 reverse primers for TCR Jbeta segments was used. A multiplex PCR assay on genomic DNA amplified the CDR3 region of rearranged TCR beta genes. The Illumina HiSeq System was used to sequence the amplified TCR beta libraries as 87-base-pair reads. As for how the authors treated the data: Across the 670 or so repertoires, a later analysis counted 78 million or so unique TCR beta chains, some 11 million of which were shared by at least two donors. A nearest-neighbor algorithm error-corrected the raw reads and collapsed the reads into unique sequences, merging closely related sequences to remove PCR and sequencing errors. Alignment of CDR3 sequences to IMGT reference sequences was used to assign V, D and J gene segments. For a sequence to be retained, a match of at least six nucleotides was required to both a V gene segment and a J gene segment. A rearrangement counted as productive if the CDR3 had no stop codons and remained in frame with V and J, and every other rearrangement counted as non-productive. Following IMGT convention, CDR3 was defined as the stretch from the second conserved V-encoded cysteine up to the conserved J-encoded phenylalanine. In an earlier analysis of more than 550 of the donors, sequences lacking an unambiguous match to a single V gene segment were excluded. An earlier analysis of approximately 590 of the donors called V segments functional above 56.7% productive rearrangements and segregating when the between-donor standard deviation exceeded 5%. A statistical classification framework was built for diagnosing cytomegalovirus status from the catalog of TCR beta chain sequences. V and J gene assignment, in a later analysis, came from comparing TCR nucleotide sequences with IMGT/GENE-DB human TR gene sequences. Using the TCRdist pipeline, a later analysis assigned CDR3 sequences along with most-parsimonious VDJ recombination scenarios. A later analysis defined each TCR beta chain by its CDR3 amino acid sequence plus V-gene family, and excluded reads lacking a unique V-gene family. In a later analysis, 500 to 650 highly shared, low-generation-probability nucleotide sequences were removed to address suspected cross-contamination and a sequencing artifact. A later analysis calculated a clonal expansion index for each public chain from normalized within-repertoire ranks of inferred template counts. In a later analysis, generation probabilities were computed using a VDJ recombination model fitted to out-of-frame rearrangements, and the results were checked against IGoR. In a later analysis, TCR-TCR, TCR-HLA and TCR-CMV co-occurrence was scored with hypergeometric tests, and a repertoire-size bias correction was applied to TCR pairs. A later analysis estimated false discovery rates by permuting HLA or CMV assignments 20 times. In a later analysis, co-occurring TCRs were grouped using DBSCAN, and TCRdist sequence similarity was added for clustering within HLA-allele-positive subsets. Repertoires with fewer than 30,000 or more than 120,000 public chains were left out of co-occurrence clustering, as were a few repertoires with anomalous nucleotide sharing. TCRdb took this table from immuneACCESS and kept in-frame rearrangements with V and J called. Such tables lack part of the clones; where checked against another copy, unresolved V genes explain under half of the gap, and the rest is unexplained. D and trimming come from the DNA, and the V and J calls and clone size come from that table. Here the sample has some 150,000 clones; around four fifths occur a single time. Less than 1.5% of the sample goes to the ten largest clones.

CDR1 SGHDN and CDR2 FVKESK are derived from the germline V gene. The cysteine opens and the phenylalanine closes a CDR3 of 14 amino acids. The kept DNA is CDR3 alone, 42 bases in frame from the first base. V and J lose 1 base and 6 bases, and a span of 11 bases separates them. The cohort consisted of 650 to 700 healthy bone marrow donors. Cohort members were all nominally healthy when sampled, although unrecorded immune exposures were likely present. The donor was CMV seropositive and was included in the group of 300 or so seropositive cohort members. Every donor gave a peripheral blood sample, and the peripheral blood mononuclear cells from that sample were used for TCR beta sequencing. The Qiagen DNeasy Blood Extraction Kit was used to extract genomic DNA from the blood cell samples. Results and caveats for the whole study, not just this receptor: In both the original and validation cohorts, the classifier was reported to diagnose cytomegalovirus status with high specificity and sensitivity. Because counts were too low, under 20 rarely observed V segments, including chromosome 9 orphons, were left out of the earlier analysis of 587 of the donors. In a later genetic analysis, fewer N-insertions in productive TCRs were reported among donors in an Asian-associated ancestry cluster than the roughly 700-donor mean. A further reported finding was that TCR beta sequences accurately predicted the HLA-A and HLA-B alleles for most subjects in the first cohort. Some IMGT-functional V segments, including TRBV6-2 and TRBV6-3, could not be distinguished by the 87-base-pair reads and were therefore excluded. In a later analysis, HLA-associated TCR beta chains showed more clonal expansion and lower generation probabilities than non-associated chains that were equally common. A later analysis found that most CMV-associated TCR beta chains appeared HLA-restricted, with HLA associations seemingly driven largely by CMV exposure. Because HLA typing was unavailable for some donors at each locus, only the typed subset was used in association tests. The study gave a list of under 200 TCR beta chains associated with cytomegalovirus. Specific HLA alleles were associated with roughly 17,000 TCR beta sequences at a false discovery rate of 0.05 in a later analysis. An earlier analysis of some 560 of the donors showed that most TCR beta V segments appeared in productive rearrangements either about 87% or about 30% of the time, which broadly matched IMGT annotations. Linkage disequilibrium might explain the correlated functional status among segregating V segments, but an unknown experimental factor could not be excluded. V-gene and J-gene trimming of TCR beta chains was associated with a missense DCLRE1C variant in a later genetic analysis, and the association was replicated in an independent cohort. According to the authors, the approach could potentially be generalized to other disease states and immunological phenotypes. Across donors, most TCR sequences were observed very rarely, whereas some public TCRs were present in many individuals. According to a later analysis, parvovirus B19, influenza, CMV and Epstein-Barr virus appeared linked to several top co-occurrence clusters. Sequencing depth was assumed to be roughly uniform across donors in the presence/absence analyses, though that assumption may not hold. The cohort was sequenced for TCR beta chains only, and without alpha or paired-chain data the features that could be detected were limited. A group of highly shared sequence variants was considered likely to be a technical artifact of the sequencing pipeline. In a later analysis, the rate of TCR association differed among HLA loci, with DRB1 alleles having the most associated TCRs and HLA-C alleles having the fewest. Strong co-occurrence of HLA alleles, especially DR and DQ, made assigning TCR associations to individual alleles difficult. In vitro tests confirmed that three of the cytomegalovirus-associated TCR beta chains recognize cytomegalovirus antigens. For the cohort, immune exposure information was limited to CMV serostatus.

Material: PBMCs. The rearranged segments are TRBV14 and TRBJ2-3; TRBD2 is a weak D gene call, 6 bases matching. The clonotype was recovered from a man aged 25-45 years in good health and CMV-seropositive. The DNA sequence follows: TGTGCCAGCAGCCAAGCGGCGGGGAGGGATACGCAGTATTTT. It codes for CASSQAAGRDTQYF.